Listed here are 22 T cell receptor beta chains from one sample, sequenced in a study of cytomegalovirus exposure and HLA in healthy donors. The PCR contained 60 Vbeta and 13 Jbeta primers. Some clones are missing from TCRdb's copy, which holds only in-frame ones; the method was immunoSEQ multiplex PCR. The table records some 130,000 clones, about 82% of them present only once. What was sequenced was PBMCs. The receptors derive from a man aged 25 to 40 in good health.

This chain connects TRBV4-1 to TRBJ1-2; no clear D. Germline CDR1 is MGHRA and CDR2 is YSYEKL. This CDR3 comprises 15 residues. The V end was cut by 4 bases, the J end by 4 bases, with 16 bases between. DNA for the CDR3: TGCGCCAGCAGCCTAAAGCCGGGGTCCAGCTATGGCTACACCTTC. This gives the protein CASSLKPGSSYGYTF.

The chain recombines TRBV29-1 with TRBJ1-2; D is unresolved. Looked up from germline, CDR1 is SQVTM and CDR2 is ANQGSEA. Between the trimmed V and J ends, which lost 8 bases and 8 bases, there was a span of 21 bases. The CDR3 runs 13 residues. Here the CDR3 DNA reads TGCAGCTTAGCCCTGCCTCTTGACGGCGGCTACACCTTC. Translation gives CSLALPLDGGYTF.

The chain links TRBV28 to TRBJ2-7; D might be TRBD2 (5 bases). The V gene lost 8 bases and the J gene lost 0 bases, with 8 bases spanning the gap. This CDR3 has 12 residues. Per the germline V gene, CDR1 is MDHEN and CDR2 is SYDVKM. The CDR3 bases are TGTGCCAGCGAGGGATCCTCCTACGAGCAGTACTTC. This codes for CASEGSSYEQYF.

Here the CDR3 reads CASSYSGLAGAYEQFF. CDR3 bases: TGTGCCAGCAGTTACTCAGGACTAGCGGGAGCCTATGAGCAGTTCTTC. The rearrangement joins TRBV6-5 to TRBJ2-1, with TRBD2 identical over 13 bases. V was pared by 0 bases and J by 8 bases, with 4 bases of the junction left unmatched. CDR1 and CDR2 (germline): MNHEY, SVGAGI. The CDR3 length is 16 residues.

This chain joins TRBV9 and TRBJ2-7; D perhaps matches TRBD1 (6 bases). V was trimmed by 0 bases and J by 4 bases, leaving 8 bases between them. Germline V gene data show CDR1 as SGDLS and CDR2 as YYNGEE. This CDR3 comprises 13 residues. The CDR3 sequence is CASSVGTEYEQYF. CDR3 in DNA: TGTGCCAGCAGCGTAGGGACAGAATACGAGCAGTACTTC.

The chain is built from TRBV30 and TRBJ1-2; TRBD1 is a possible D gene (6 bases). The V end was cut by 3 bases, the J end by 7 bases, with 6 bases between. The CDR3 has 10 residues. CDR1 GTSNPN and CDR2 SVGIG come from the germline V gene (reference sequence). This CDR3 reads CAWRDSGYTF. The CDR3 nucleotides read TGTGCCTGGAGGGACAGTGGCTACACCTTC.

This clone was seen a handful of times. J is TRBJ2-1 and V is TRBV29-1; TRBD1 might be the D (6 bases). V lost 4 bases, J lost 3 bases, and 10 bases lay in between. The V gene's germline CDR1 is SQVTM and CDR2 ANQGSEA. The CDR3 is 13 amino acids. The CDR3 DNA follows: TGCAGCGTTGCGATGACAGGCTACAATGAGCAGTTCTTC. Its protein is CSVAMTGYNEQFF.

This chain joins TRBV7-3 and TRBJ2-5, with D possibly being TRBD2 (7 bases). The closer fit of TRBJ2-7 to the DNA end suggests the J call may be wrong. The CDR3 is made up of 14 amino acids. The V gene's germline CDR1 is SGHTA and CDR2 FQGTGA. The CDR3 here is CASSFGGAGYEQYF. The CDR3 DNA sequence: TGTGCCAGCAGCTTTGGGGGGGCTGGGTACGAGCAGTACTTC.

V and J are TRBV29-1 and TRBJ2-1; D remains ambiguous. Looked up from germline, CDR1 is SQVTM and CDR2 is ANQGSEA. V lost 4 bases, J lost 4 bases, and 5 bases lay in between. The CDR3 is 11 residues long. As DNA, the CDR3 is TGCAGCGTTGCTATTTACAATGAGCAGTTCTTC. This sequence encodes CSVAIYNEQFF.

In DNA form, the CDR3 reads TGTGCCAGCAGGGGACAGCTCCGTAGCTACGAGCAGTACTTC. Translation: CASRGQLRSYEQYF. J is TRBJ2-7 and V is TRBV2, with 7 positions matching TRBD1. Per germline, CDR1 SNHLY and CDR2 FYNNEI. Germline trimming cut 6 bases from V and 3 bases from J; bases unmatched to any gene: 8. The length of the CDR3 is 14 residues.

The J gene is TRBJ2-1, the V gene TRBV7-6; maybe TRBD1 (5 bases). The CDR3 has 15 amino acids. Germline V CDR1 and CDR2: SGHVS, FNYEAQ. V lost 0 bases and J 8 bases, leaving 14 bases between the germline ends. The CDR3 region is CASSLARGAGDEQFF. The CDR3 nucleotides are TGTGCCAGCAGCTTAGCCCGTGGGGCAGGAGATGAGCAGTTCTTC. Using reference TRBV7-6 and TRBJ2-1 for the parts outside the CDR3, the full variable domain is GAGVSQSPRYKVTKRGQDVALRCDPISGHVSLYWYRQALGQGPEFLTYFNYEAQQDKSGLPNDRFSAERPEGSISTLTIQRTEQRDSAMYRCASSLARGAGDEQFFGPGTRLTVL.

The genes are TRBV14 and TRBJ2-1, with 9 positions matching TRBD2. The CDR3 spans 14 residues. CDR1 and CDR2 (germline): SGHDN, FVKESK. J gave up 5 bases and V 4 bases, and 3 bases lay outside the gene matches. The DNA of the CDR3 is TGTGCCAGCAGCCGTGGACTAGCGAACAATGAGCAGTTCTTC. Translated, it gives CASSRGLANNEQFF.

The count of this clone is one. The gene calls are TRBV5-1 and TRBJ2-7; D gene ambiguous. V was pared by 0 bases and J by 3 bases, with 10 bases between. The CDR3 sequence is 14 residues long. The germline V gene encodes CDR1 SGHRS and CDR2 YFSETQ. The CDR3 loop reads CASSLVYSNYEQYF. The CDR3 DNA reads TGCGCCAGCAGCTTGGTTTACTCCAACTACGAGCAGTACTTC.

Here the CDR3 DNA reads TGTGCCAGCAGTTACTCGTTGGGGAGGCATGGCTACACCTTC. Protein sequence: CASSYSLGRHGYTF. This chain uses TRBV6-6 with TRBJ1-2; D remains unclear. V was shortened by 0 bases and J by 6 bases, with 11 bases between the two germline ends. Germline CDR1 reads MNHNY; CDR2 reads SVGAGI (reference sequence). CDR3 length: 14 amino acids.

The chain links TRBV7-9 to TRBJ2-3; 8 nucleotides line up with TRBD2. This CDR3 has 15 residues. Germline CDR1 SEHNR, CDR2 FQNEAQ (reference sequence). The V gene end was trimmed by 2 bases and the J gene end by 4 bases; junction bases not matched to a gene: 5. Written as DNA, the CDR3 is TGTGCCAGCAGCTTAAACGGGAGGGCCTCAGATACGCAGTATTTT. Its protein is CASSLNGRASDTQYF.

There are a few counts of this clone. The V gene is TRBV4-1, the J gene TRBJ1-2, with a tentative D call TRBD1 (6 bases). The V gene lost 1 base and the J gene lost 0 bases, with 12 bases spanning the gap. Per germline, CDR1 MGHRA and CDR2 YSYEKL. The CDR3 spans 16 residues. CDR3 bases: TGCGCCAGCAGCCAAGCGGACAGTCCTTCTAACTATGGCTACACCTTC. Its protein product is CASSQADSPSNYGYTF.

This clone was recorded once. The V and J genes are TRBV7-3 and TRBJ2-3, with unresolved D. Germline V gives CDR1 SGHTA, CDR2 FQGTGA. CDR3 length: 15 residues. V was shortened by 5 bases and J by 0 bases, with 12 bases between the two germline ends. The CDR3 DNA reads as TGTGCCAGCAGCACCGGGTACCTAAGCACAGATACGCAGTATTTT. Residues: CASSTGYLSTDTQYF.

The V gene is TRBV27, the J gene TRBJ1-4; TRBD1 matches 9 bases. The CDR3 contains 16 residues. Per the germline V gene, CDR1 is MNHEY and CDR2 is SMNVEV (reference sequence). The junction had 9 bases not matched to a gene; V was cut back by 5 bases and J by 5 bases. The chain's CDR3 is CASSRFYRGQNEKLFF. For the CDR3, the DNA is TGTGCCAGCAGTCGGTTCTACAGGGGGCAAAATGAAAAACTGTTTTTT.

This clone is a singleton in its sample. This chain connects TRBV9 to TRBJ2-5; a possible D gene is TRBD1 (7 bases). Germline loops: CDR1 SGDLS, CDR2 YYNGEE. This CDR3 region has 16 residues. Trimming shortened V by 2 bases and J by 5 bases, and 19 bases separated the two germline ends. The CDR3, as DNA: TGTGCCAGCAGCGTGGGGACTGTGGGGACAGCGGAGACCCAGTACTTC. Protein product: CASSVGTVGTAETQYF. The complete variable domain, with remaining parts taken from reference TRBV9 and TRBJ2-5, reads DSGVTQTPKHLITATGQRVTLRCSPRSGDLSVYWYQQSLDQGLQFLIQYYNGEERAKGNILERFSAQQFPDLHSELNLSSLELGDSALYFCASSVGTVGTAETQYFGPGTRLLVL.

J is TRBJ2-1 and V is TRBV19, with 9 bases that match TRBD2. This CDR3 contains 15 residues. In germline, CDR1 is LNHDA, CDR2 SQIVND (reference sequence). V lost 4 bases, J lost 2 bases, and 3 bases stayed unmatched. The CDR3, as DNA: TGTGCCAGTAGTACCCTAGCGGGGCCCTACAATGAGCAGTTCTTC. Translated: CASSTLAGPYNEQFF.

The chain combines TRBV6-5 with TRBJ2-7, with D possibly matching TRBD2 (5 bases). Germline V lookup: CDR1 MNHEY, CDR2 SVGAGI. The ends were cut back, 0 bases at V and 4 bases at J, with 10 bases in the middle. This CDR3 region has 14 residues. The CDR3 loop is CASSYSRAGYEQYF. CDR3 DNA: TGTGCCAGCAGTTACTCGCGGGCGGGTTACGAGCAGTACTTC.

This clone turned up a few times. The chain recombines TRBV5-1 with TRBJ1-1; 9 bases fit TRBD1. V lost 5 bases and J lost 1; bases outside the gene matches: 3. Looked up from germline, CDR1 is SGHRS and CDR2 is YFSETQ. The length of the CDR3 is 14 residues. The CDR3 loop is CASSTGGRNTEAFF. In DNA, the CDR3 is TGCGCCAGCAGTACAGGGGGCCGGAACACTGAAGCTTTCTTT.